The subject of this entry is one T cell receptor (beta chain). Data came from immunoSEQ multiplex PCR; TCRdb stores just in-frame clones and leaves some out. In the table there are roughly 63,000 clones, about 73% of which are singletons. The CDR3 loop spans 14 amino acids. Germline loops: CDR1 SGHAT, CDR2 FQNNGV. V gave up 6 bases and J gave up 3 bases; unmatched junction bases: 3. This record comes from a study of blood T cell repertoires in COVID-19. Study as a whole: From the United States, Italy and Spain came samples of acute and convalescent COVID-19. In each case, the material was cDNA or gDNA derived from T cells, B-cell-depleted T cells, or PBMCs.

This rearrangement joins TRBV11-2 to TRBJ2-1; TRBD2 aligns across 9 bases. The source material was peripheral blood. The TCR comes from an elderly woman with acute or convalescent COVID-19. The CDR3 region is CASSSSGSYNEQFF. The CDR3 region has the DNA TGTGCCAGCAGTAGTAGCGGGAGCTACAATGAGCAGTTCTTC. The whole variable domain, filled in from reference TRBV11-2 and TRBJ2-1, reads EAGVAQSPRYKIIEKRQSVAFWCNPISGHATLYWYQQILGQGPKLLIQFQNNGVVDDSQLPKDRFSAERLKGVDSTLKIQPAKLEDSAVYLCASSSSGSYNEQFFGPGTRLTVL.